These T cell receptor beta chains were read from a single sample in a study of regulatory T cells in long-lasting Graves disease. Each CDR3 protein gets one entry after TCRdb re-called the multiplex PCR reads with MiXCR. The data show hundreds of thousands of distinct CDR3 sequences, with approximately 15% seen just once and more than 15% held by the top ten. These records were also assigned to another study, of T cells in Graves' hyperthyroidism and ophthalmopathy.

The input for sequencing was peripheral blood mononuclear cells (PBMCs), taken at new diagnosis, from a patient treated with antithyroid drugs. These receptor sequences come from a woman aged 25 to 39 with Graves disease. CDR3s include the opening cysteine and the closing phenylalanine or tryptophan. Each record gives: D gene, clone size, V gene, J gene, CDR3 DNA, CDR3 protein. A D gene is named only where the DNA matches it firmly. The size of a clone is reported for some rows only, either as once, few or many, or as a class for expanded clones.

d_gene: .; abundance: .; v_gene: TRBV5-1; j_gene: TRBJ2-1; CDR3nt: TGCGCCAGCAGCTTGGAATCGGGAAGGGGCAATGAGCAGTTCTTC; CDR3aa: CASSLESGRGNEQFF
d_gene: .; abundance: few; v_gene: TRBV6-1; j_gene: TRBJ2-2; CDR3nt: TGTGCCAGCAGTCCCCAAGCCGGGGACACCGGGGAGCTGTTTTTT; CDR3aa: CASSPQAGDTGELFF
d_gene: TRBD2; abundance: .; v_gene: TRBV19; j_gene: TRBJ2-1; CDR3nt: TGTGCCAGTCAAAGCGGGAGGACGGGTTACAATGAGCAGTTCTTC; CDR3aa: CASQSGRTGYNEQFF
d_gene: .; abundance: many; v_gene: TRBV6-1; j_gene: TRBJ1-1; CDR3nt: TGTGCCAGCAGTGAATCGGACCTGGGGAACACTGAAGCTTTCTTT; CDR3aa: CASSESDLGNTEAFF
d_gene: .; abundance: many; v_gene: TRBV6-1; j_gene: TRBJ2-2; CDR3nt: TGTGCCAGCAGTATGTCGGCCGGGGAGCTGTTTTTT; CDR3aa: CASSMSAGELFF
d_gene: TRBD1; abundance: many; v_gene: TRBV12-3/TRBV12-4; j_gene: TRBJ2-1; CDR3nt: TGTGCCAGCAGTTTAAGGGGGACAGGGCTCAATGAGCAGTTCTTC; CDR3aa: CASSLRGTGLNEQFF
d_gene: .; abundance: .; v_gene: TRBV6-2/TRBV6-3; j_gene: TRBJ1-2; CDR3nt: TGTGCCAGCAGTTCCACCCTTTATGGCTACACCTTC; CDR3aa: CASSSTLYGYTF
d_gene: .; abundance: many; v_gene: TRBV2; j_gene: TRBJ1-1; CDR3nt: TGTGCCAGCAGCGGACAGACTGAAGCTTTCTTT; CDR3aa: CASSGQTEAFF
d_gene: .; abundance: .; v_gene: TRBV18; j_gene: TRBJ2-3; CDR3nt: TGTGCCAGCTCAGACGGCGATACGCAGTATTTT; CDR3aa: CASSDGDTQYF
d_gene: .; abundance: few; v_gene: TRBV5-1; j_gene: TRBJ2-1; CDR3nt: TGCGCCAGCAGCCCGGAGGGTGGAGGTCAGAATGAGCAGTTCTTC; CDR3aa: CASSPEGGGQNEQFF
d_gene: .; abundance: .; v_gene: TRBV10-3; j_gene: TRBJ2-5; CDR3nt: TGTGCCATCAGTGATGGTCCCCAAGAGACCCAGTACTTC; CDR3aa: CAISDGPQETQYF
d_gene: TRBD1; abundance: few; v_gene: TRBV12-3/TRBV12-4; j_gene: TRBJ2-1; CDR3nt: TGTGCCAGCAGAACCCCGGGACAGGGCTTCTATGAGCAGTTCTTC; CDR3aa: CASRTPGQGFYEQFF
d_gene: .; abundance: many; v_gene: TRBV6-5; j_gene: TRBJ2-3; CDR3nt: TGTGCCAGCAGTTATAGTGGCACAGATACGCAGTATTTT; CDR3aa: CASSYSGTDTQYF
d_gene: .; abundance: many; v_gene: TRBV12-3/TRBV12-4; j_gene: TRBJ2-3; CDR3nt: TGTGCCAGCAGTCGGACCACAGACCTCCCAGATACGCAGTATTTT; CDR3aa: CASSRTTDLPDTQYF
d_gene: .; abundance: many; v_gene: TRBV20-1; j_gene: TRBJ2-7; CDR3nt: TGCAGTGCTAGAGTTGCTCTAGCCCAGTACGAGCAGTACTTC; CDR3aa: CSARVALAQYEQYF
d_gene: .; abundance: few; v_gene: TRBV11-2; j_gene: TRBJ1-5; CDR3nt: TGTGCCAGCAGCTTAGCCTCGAATAATCAGCCCCAGCATTTT; CDR3aa: CASSLASNNQPQHF
d_gene: TRBD1; abundance: few; v_gene: TRBV19; j_gene: TRBJ1-2; CDR3nt: TGTGCCAGTAGTATTCCCGACAGGGGAAGCTATGGCTACACCTTC; CDR3aa: CASSIPDRGSYGYTF
d_gene: .; abundance: many; v_gene: TRBV28; j_gene: TRBJ2-3; CDR3nt: TGTGCCAGCAGGGGGGCAGGGGTGGGTGGAGATACGCAGTATTTT; CDR3aa: CASRGAGVGGDTQYF
d_gene: TRBD2; abundance: .; v_gene: TRBV3-1; j_gene: TRBJ2-7; CDR3nt: TGTGCCAGCAGCCAAACAGGACTAGCGGGTATAACCTACGAGCAGTACTTC; CDR3aa: CASSQTGLAGITYEQYF
d_gene: .; abundance: .; v_gene: TRBV11-1; j_gene: TRBJ1-2; CDR3nt: TGTGCCAGCAGCGCCCCCGGGAGCCCGGATGGGTATGGCTACACCTTC; CDR3aa: CASSAPGSPDGYGYTF
d_gene: TRBD1; abundance: .; v_gene: TRBV19; j_gene: TRBJ2-6; CDR3nt: TGTGCCAATTTACCGGGACAGGGGCCCGCTGGGGCCAACGTCCTGACTTTC; CDR3aa: CANLPGQGPAGANVLTF
d_gene: .; abundance: many; v_gene: TRBV28; j_gene: TRBJ2-3; CDR3nt: TGTGCCAGCAGTCCACCCAGGGCCCTCTATAGCACAGATACGCAGTATTTT; CDR3aa: CASSPPRALYSTDTQYF
d_gene: TRBD1; abundance: once; v_gene: TRBV11-2; j_gene: TRBJ2-1; CDR3nt: TGTGCCAGCAGCTTAGAGAAGGGGGTAACAGGGGCAGGTGAGCAGTTCTTC; CDR3aa: CASSLEKGVTGAGEQFF
d_gene: .; abundance: many; v_gene: TRBV28; j_gene: TRBJ2-7; CDR3nt: TGTGCCACAGGCAGGGTCCCCTACGAGCAGTACTTC; CDR3aa: CATGRVPYEQYF
d_gene: .; abundance: few; v_gene: TRBV28; j_gene: TRBJ1-4; CDR3nt: TGTGCCAGCAGTCGGCGTGGAGGCCCCAGTGAAAAACTGTTTTTT; CDR3aa: CASSRRGGPSEKLFF
d_gene: .; abundance: many; v_gene: TRBV7-9; j_gene: TRBJ1-5; CDR3nt: TGTGCCAGCAGCTCCGACAGAACGAACCAGCCCCAGCATTTT; CDR3aa: CASSSDRTNQPQHF
d_gene: .; abundance: few; v_gene: TRBV29-1; j_gene: TRBJ1-4; CDR3nt: TGCAGCGTTGTACTCGGCTGGCAGGTCGATGAAAAACTGTTTTTT; CDR3aa: CSVVLGWQVDEKLFF
d_gene: .; abundance: many; v_gene: TRBV20-1; j_gene: TRBJ2-6; CDR3nt: TGCAGTGCTAGGGGCGGAGGAGTCTCTGGGGCCAACGTCCTGACTTTC; CDR3aa: CSARGGGVSGANVLTF
d_gene: .; abundance: .; v_gene: TRBV28; j_gene: TRBJ2-7; CDR3nt: TGTGCCAGCAATAGGCCACCGAGCTCCTACGAGCAGTACTTC; CDR3aa: CASNRPPSSYEQYF
d_gene: .; abundance: few; v_gene: TRBV27; j_gene: TRBJ2-5; CDR3nt: TGTGCCAGCAGGGCTACAGTGCGCCAAGAGACCCAGTACTTC; CDR3aa: CASRATVRQETQYF
d_gene: .; abundance: many; v_gene: TRBV28; j_gene: TRBJ2-7; CDR3nt: TGTGCCAGCAGTCCCCCCCGCCCAGGGGCCTACGAGCAGTACTTC; CDR3aa: CASSPPRPGAYEQYF
d_gene: .; abundance: many; v_gene: TRBV28; j_gene: TRBJ1-6; CDR3nt: TGTGCCAGCAGCTCACCGAGGGGGTCCTATAATTCACCCCTCCACTTT; CDR3aa: CASSSPRGSYNSPLHF
d_gene: TRBD2; abundance: .; v_gene: TRBV3-1; j_gene: TRBJ2-1; CDR3nt: TGTGCCAGCAGCCCCCGGGGGGGTTACGATGAGCAGTTCTTC; CDR3aa: CASSPRGGYDEQFF
d_gene: .; abundance: many; v_gene: TRBV20-1; j_gene: TRBJ1-2; CDR3nt: TGCAGTGCCAAGAAGCGGCGTGGCTACACCTTC; CDR3aa: CSAKKRRGYTF
d_gene: .; abundance: .; v_gene: TRBV7-9; j_gene: TRBJ1-6; CDR3nt: TGTGCCAGCAGCCAAGTTCGGGGGATAAATTCACCCCTCCACTTT; CDR3aa: CASSQVRGINSPLHF
d_gene: .; abundance: many; v_gene: TRBV6-1; j_gene: TRBJ1-2; CDR3nt: TGTGCCAGCAGCGACAGGCGAGACTATGGCTACACCTTC; CDR3aa: CASSDRRDYGYTF
d_gene: .; abundance: many; v_gene: TRBV28; j_gene: TRBJ2-3; CDR3nt: TGTGCCAGCAGATTCGGACGCGGGAAGGTCTCAGATACGCAGTATTTT; CDR3aa: CASRFGRGKVSDTQYF
d_gene: .; abundance: .; v_gene: TRBV11-2; j_gene: TRBJ1-4; CDR3nt: TGTGCCAGCAGCCTATGGGTCGGGACTAATGAAAAACTGTTTTTT; CDR3aa: CASSLWVGTNEKLFF
d_gene: TRBD2; abundance: .; v_gene: TRBV20-1; j_gene: TRBJ2-7; CDR3nt: TGCAGTGCTAGAGATCTGCCAGCGGGAAGGGACGAGCAGTACTTC; CDR3aa: CSARDLPAGRDEQYF
d_gene: .; abundance: .; v_gene: TRBV18; j_gene: TRBJ2-7; CDR3nt: TGTGCCAGCTCCCAACCGGGGGCGGCTATCGAGCAGTACTTC; CDR3aa: CASSQPGAAIEQYF
d_gene: TRBD1; abundance: .; v_gene: TRBV5-1; j_gene: TRBJ1-2; CDR3nt: TGCGCCAGCAGGTCAGGGGGTACGAACTATGGCTACACCTTC; CDR3aa: CASRSGGTNYGYTF